The rows below give T cell receptor beta chains drawn from one sample of a study of CD8+ T cells in alopecia areata. The protocol was immunoSEQ multiplex PCR, while the TCRdb copy is restricted to in-frame clones and leaves out a portion. The data show 270,000 or so clones, with 55% to 75% seen just once and about 1.7% held by the top ten. The specimen comprised CD4+ T cells sorted from blood, sampled at week 24, from a patient treated with tofacitinib. These receptors came from a human donor with alopecia areata. CDR3s include the opening cysteine and the closing phenylalanine or tryptophan. The D gene is left open where the match is weak. Rows give clone size only sometimes, using once, few, many, or a class for an expanded clone.

TRBJ2-5,NA,TRBV4-3,NA,TGCGCCAGCAGCCAAGAAAAGGGCCAGGGGGGCCGACAAGAGACCCAGTACTTC,CASSQEKGQGGRQETQYF
TRBJ2-1,NA,TRBV7-7,NA,TGTGCTAGCAGCTTATCAGGGGGGCCCTACAATGAGCAGTTCTTC,CASSLSGGPYNEQFF
TRBJ2-5,once,TRBV27,NA,TGTGCCAGCAGTTTGTGGACAGACCAAGAGACCCAGTACTTC,CASSLWTDQETQYF
TRBJ1-1,NA,TRBV29-1,NA,TGCAGCGTGGGACACCTCCTAAACACTGAAGCTTTCTTT,CSVGHLLNTEAFF
TRBJ2-1,few,TRBV5-4,NA,TGTGCCAGCAGCTTCGGTGTCAATGAGCAGTTCTTC,CASSFGVNEQFF
TRBJ1-4,NA,TRBV4-3,NA,TGCGCCAGCAGCAAAGACGGCCAGGGCCCCTTTAATGAAAAACTGTTTTTT,CASSKDGQGPFNEKLFF
TRBJ1-2,NA,TRBV29-1,NA,TGCAGCGTTGGGGGGGCAACGGCTTCGGTCGGCTACACCTTC,CSVGGATASVGYTF
TRBJ1-1,NA,TRBV30,NA,TGTGCCTGGACCCCGACAGTATTGAACACTGAAGCTTTCTTT,CAWTPTVLNTEAFF
TRBJ1-1,NA,TRBV30,NA,TGTGCCTGGAGTGGGGCGGCGAACACTGAAGCTTTCTTT,CAWSGAANTEAFF
TRBJ2-7,NA,TRBV4-1,NA,TGCGCCAGCAGCCAAGGATTGGCTAGGGGATCCTACGAGCAGTACTTC,CASSQGLARGSYEQYF
TRBJ2-7,NA,TRBV7-7,TRBD1,TGTGCTAGCAGCTTAGTGGGACAGTCCTACGAGCAGTACTTC,CASSLVGQSYEQYF
TRBJ2-7,NA,TRBV7-2,NA,TGTGCCAGCAGCTTAACGGGGTACGAGCAGTACTTC,CASSLTGYEQYF
TRBJ2-1,NA,TRBV19,TRBD2,TGTGCCAGTAGGGTTGCGGGGGGGTCTACCTACAATGAGCAGTTCTTC,CASRVAGGSTYNEQFF
TRBJ2-3,NA,TRBV29-1,NA,TGCAGCGGTGAGGGGAGTTCCAACACAGATACGCAGTATTTT,CSGEGSSNTDTQYF
TRBJ2-7,NA,TRBV30,TRBD1,TGTGCCTGGAGTGTACCCCCACCGACAGGGCCAGCCTACGAGCAGTACTTC,CAWSVPPPTGPAYEQYF
TRBJ1-6,NA,TRBV7-6,NA,TGTGCCAGCAGCCGCGACCTCACTTTCAATTCACCCCTCCACTTT,CASSRDLTFNSPLHF
TRBJ1-1,few,TRBV14,NA,TGTGCCAGCAGCCCTTATTCTGGACGAGTCCCTGTGAACACTGAAGCTTTCTTT,CASSPYSGRVPVNTEAFF
TRBJ2-5,NA,TRBV9,TRBD2,TGTGCCAGCAGCGCTGGATCGAGCGGGGGGACCCAAGAGACCCAGTACTTC,CASSAGSSGGTQETQYF
TRBJ1-4,NA,TRBV5-1,NA,TGCGCCAGCAGCTTGGGACAGCATAATGAAAAACTGTTTTTT,CASSLGQHNEKLFF
TRBJ2-1,NA,TRBV19,TRBD2,TGTGCCAGTAGCAGACTAGCGGGGGGTGAGCAGTTCTTC,CASSRLAGGEQFF
TRBJ1-1,NA,TRBV15,NA,TGTGCCACCAGCAGAGAGGGCGGGGAAGCTTTCTTT,CATSREGGEAFF
TRBJ2-3,NA,TRBV5-6,NA,TGTGCCAGCAGCTTGCCAACAGATACGCAGTATTTT,CASSLPTDTQYF
TRBJ2-1,NA,TRBV7-8,NA,TGTGCCAGCAGCTTAGCGTCCGGGGATGAGCAGTTCTTC,CASSLASGDEQFF
TRBJ1-2,NA,TRBV27,NA,TGTGCCAGCAGTTTGATTCGGGAGAGTCCGCCGGCCTTC,CASSLIRESPPAF
TRBJ2-3,few,TRBV5-8,TRBD1,TGTGCCAGCAGGGCTAGAAGGGGGCGAGGAGATACGCAGTATTTT,CASRARRGRGDTQYF
TRBJ1-6,NA,TRBV7-6,TRBD1,TGTGCCAGCAGCCCGCGGGACAGGGAAAATTCACCCCTCCACTTT,CASSPRDRENSPLHF
TRBJ2-7,few,TRBV6-5,NA,TGTGCCATCGGCCGGGGGTACGAGCAGTACTTC,CAIGRGYEQYF
TRBJ1-1,NA,TRBV7-2,TRBD1,TGTGCCAGCAGCGTACAGGGGGCTATCACTGAAGCTTTCTTT,CASSVQGAITEAFF
TRBJ1-5,many,TRBV6-1,NA,TGTGCCAGCAGTGACGGGGATCAGCCCCAGCATTTT,CASSDGDQPQHF
TRBJ2-5,few,TRBV4-3,NA,TGCGCCAGCAGCCTTCCGCCTGGGGGACAAGAGACCCAGTACTTC,CASSLPPGGQETQYF
TRBJ1-1,NA,TRBV4-3,NA,TGCGCCAGCAGCCAACGTGGGCAATCTGAAGCTTTCTTT,CASSQRGQSEAFF